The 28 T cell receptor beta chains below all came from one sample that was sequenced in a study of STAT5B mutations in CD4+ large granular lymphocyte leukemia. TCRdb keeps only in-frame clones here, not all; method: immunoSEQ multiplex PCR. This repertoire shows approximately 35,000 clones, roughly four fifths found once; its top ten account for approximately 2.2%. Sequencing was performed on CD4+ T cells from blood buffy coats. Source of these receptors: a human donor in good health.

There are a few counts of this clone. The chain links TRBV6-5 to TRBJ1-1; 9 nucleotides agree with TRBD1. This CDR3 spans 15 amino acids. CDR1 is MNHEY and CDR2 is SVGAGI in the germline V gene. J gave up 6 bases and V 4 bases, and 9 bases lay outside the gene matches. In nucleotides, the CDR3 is TGTGCCAGCAGTTCCCTGACAGGGGGGAGGCCTGAAGCTTTCTTT. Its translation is CASSSLTGGRPEAFF.

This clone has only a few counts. The chain's CDR3 is CASSLAGVSSYNSPLHF. The CDR3 DNA sequence: TGTGCCAGCAGTCTTGCAGGGGTGAGCTCCTATAATTCACCCCTCCACTTT. The J gene is TRBJ1-6, the V gene TRBV5-6; a weak D match, TRBD1 (6 bases). Per germline, CDR1 SGHDT and CDR2 YYEEEE. Trimming took 5 bases from V and 0 from J, leaving 15 bases between them. This CDR3 comprises 17 residues.

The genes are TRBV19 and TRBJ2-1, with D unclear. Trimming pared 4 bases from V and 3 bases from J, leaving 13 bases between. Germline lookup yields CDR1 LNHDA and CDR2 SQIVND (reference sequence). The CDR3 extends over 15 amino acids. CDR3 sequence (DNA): TGTGCCAGTAGTAAAGACACCGCTGGCTACAATGAGCAGTTCTTC. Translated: CASSKDTAGYNEQFF.

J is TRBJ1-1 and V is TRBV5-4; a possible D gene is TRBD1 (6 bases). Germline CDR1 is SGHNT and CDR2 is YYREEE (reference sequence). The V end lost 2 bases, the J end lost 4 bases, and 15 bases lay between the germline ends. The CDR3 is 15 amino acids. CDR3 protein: CASSLRTGRSTEAFF. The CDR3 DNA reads TGTGCCAGCAGCTTAAGAACAGGGAGGTCCACTGAAGCTTTCTTT.

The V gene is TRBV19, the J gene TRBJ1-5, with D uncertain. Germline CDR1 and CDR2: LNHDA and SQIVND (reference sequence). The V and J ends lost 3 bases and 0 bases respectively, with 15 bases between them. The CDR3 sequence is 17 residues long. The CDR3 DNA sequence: TGTGCCAGTAGTATTCTGGCAGGATGGGATAGCAATCAGCCCCAGCATTTT. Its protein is CASSILAGWDSNQPQHF. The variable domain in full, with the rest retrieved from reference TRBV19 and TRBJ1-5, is DGGITQSPKYLFRKEGQNVTLSCEQNLNHDAMYWYRQDPGQGLRLIYYSQIVNDFQKGDIAEGYSVSREKKESFPLTVTSAQKNPTAFYLCASSILAGWDSNQPQHFGDGTRLSIL.

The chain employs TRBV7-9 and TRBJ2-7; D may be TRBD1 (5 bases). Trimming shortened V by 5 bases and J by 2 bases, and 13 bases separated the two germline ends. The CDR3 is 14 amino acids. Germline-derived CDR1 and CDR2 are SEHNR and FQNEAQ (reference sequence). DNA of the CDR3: TGTGCCAGCAGCGGCTCAGGGTCCCCCTACGAGCAGTACTTC. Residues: CASSGSGSPYEQYF.

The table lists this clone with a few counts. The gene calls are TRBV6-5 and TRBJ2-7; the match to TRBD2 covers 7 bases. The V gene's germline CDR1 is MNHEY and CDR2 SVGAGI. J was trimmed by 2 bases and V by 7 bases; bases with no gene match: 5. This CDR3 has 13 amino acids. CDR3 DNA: TGTGCCAGCAAGCCTAGCGGTACCTACGAGCAGTACTTC. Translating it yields CASKPSGTYEQYF.

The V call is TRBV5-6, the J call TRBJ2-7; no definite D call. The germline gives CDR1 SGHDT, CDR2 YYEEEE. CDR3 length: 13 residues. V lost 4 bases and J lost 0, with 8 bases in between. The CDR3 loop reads CASSRSFSYEQYF. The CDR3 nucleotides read TGTGCCAGCAGCCGAAGTTTCTCCTACGAGCAGTACTTC. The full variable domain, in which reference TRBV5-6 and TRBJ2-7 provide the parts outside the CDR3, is DAGVTQSPTHLIKTRGQQVTLRCSPKSGHDTVSWYQQALGQGPQFIFQYYEEEERQRGNFPDRFSGHQFPNYSSELNVNALLLGDSALYLCASSRSFSYEQYFGPGTRLTVT.

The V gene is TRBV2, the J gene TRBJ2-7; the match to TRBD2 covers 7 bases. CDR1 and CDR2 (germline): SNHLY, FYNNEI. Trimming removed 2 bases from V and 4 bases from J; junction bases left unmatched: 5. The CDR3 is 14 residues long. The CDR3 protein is CASSERTSSYEQYF. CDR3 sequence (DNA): TGTGCCAGCAGTGAAAGGACTAGTTCGTACGAGCAGTACTTC.

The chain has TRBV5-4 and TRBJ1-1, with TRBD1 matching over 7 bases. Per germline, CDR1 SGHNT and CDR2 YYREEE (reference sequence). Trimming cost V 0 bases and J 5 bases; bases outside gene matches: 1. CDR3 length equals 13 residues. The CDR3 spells CASSLVGQTEAFF. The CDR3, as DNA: TGTGCCAGCAGCTTGGTGGGACAGACTGAAGCTTTCTTT.

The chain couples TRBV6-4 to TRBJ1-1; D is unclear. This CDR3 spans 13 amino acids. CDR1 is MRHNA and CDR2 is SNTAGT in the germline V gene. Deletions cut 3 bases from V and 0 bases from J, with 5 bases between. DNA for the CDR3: TGTGCCAGCAGTGAGGGGATGAACACTGAAGCTTTCTTT. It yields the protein CASSEGMNTEAFF.

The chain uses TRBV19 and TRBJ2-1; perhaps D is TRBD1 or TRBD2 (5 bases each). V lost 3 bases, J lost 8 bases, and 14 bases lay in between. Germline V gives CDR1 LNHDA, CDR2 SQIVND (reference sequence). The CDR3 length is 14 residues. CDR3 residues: CASSIGQLGDEQFF. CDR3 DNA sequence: TGTGCCAGTAGTATCGGTCAACTGGGGGATGAGCAGTTCTTC.

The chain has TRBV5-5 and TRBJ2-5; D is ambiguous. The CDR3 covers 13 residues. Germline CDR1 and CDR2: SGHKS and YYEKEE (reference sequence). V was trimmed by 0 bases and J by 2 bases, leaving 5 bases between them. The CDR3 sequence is CASSLGRQETQYF. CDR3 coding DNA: TGTGCCAGCAGCTTGGGCAGGCAAGAGACCCAGTACTTC.

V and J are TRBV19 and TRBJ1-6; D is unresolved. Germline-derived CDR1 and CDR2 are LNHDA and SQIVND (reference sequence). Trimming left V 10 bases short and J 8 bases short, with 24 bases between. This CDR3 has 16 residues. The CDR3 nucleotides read TGTGCCACCAAACCGGGCACCGCGGAGGATCATTCACCCCTCCACTTT. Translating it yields CATKPGTAEDHSPLHF.

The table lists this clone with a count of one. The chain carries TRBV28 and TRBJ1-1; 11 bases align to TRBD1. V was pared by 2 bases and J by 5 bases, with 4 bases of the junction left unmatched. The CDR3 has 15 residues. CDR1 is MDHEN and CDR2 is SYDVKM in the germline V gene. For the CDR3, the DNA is TGTGCCAGCAGTTTACCTCGGGACAGGGGGACTGAAGCTTTCTTT. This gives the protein CASSLPRDRGTEAFF.

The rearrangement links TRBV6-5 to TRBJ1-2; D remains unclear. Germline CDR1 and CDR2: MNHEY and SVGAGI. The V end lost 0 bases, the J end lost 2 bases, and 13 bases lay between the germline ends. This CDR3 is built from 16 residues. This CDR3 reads CASSYSKAGSNYGYTF. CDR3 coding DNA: TGTGCCAGCAGTTACTCGAAGGCCGGCAGCAACTATGGCTACACCTTC.

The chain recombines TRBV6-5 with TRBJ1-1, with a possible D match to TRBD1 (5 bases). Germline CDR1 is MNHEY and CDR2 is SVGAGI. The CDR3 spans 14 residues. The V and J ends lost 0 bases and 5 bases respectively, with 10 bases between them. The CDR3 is CASSYSGGRTEAFF. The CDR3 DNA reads TGTGCCAGCAGTTACTCGGGGGGTAGGACTGAAGCTTTCTTT.

The CDR3 reads CASSPSSQGSNEQYF. CDR3 bases: TGTGCCAGCAGCCCTAGCTCCCAGGGCAGTAACGAGCAGTACTTC. V and J are TRBV9 and TRBJ2-7; D is tentatively TRBD1 or TRBD2 (5 bases each). This CDR3 comprises 15 residues. Deletions cut 4 bases from V and 5 bases from J, with 19 bases between. Germline V gene lookup returns CDR1 SGDLS and CDR2 YYNGEE.

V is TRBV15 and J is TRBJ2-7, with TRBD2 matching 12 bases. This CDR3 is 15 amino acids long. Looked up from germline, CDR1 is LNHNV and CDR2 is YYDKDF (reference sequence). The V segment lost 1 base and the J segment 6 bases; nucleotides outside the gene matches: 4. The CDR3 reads CATSRARLAGAEQYF. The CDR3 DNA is TGTGCCACCAGCAGAGCCCGACTAGCGGGGGCCGAGCAGTACTTC.

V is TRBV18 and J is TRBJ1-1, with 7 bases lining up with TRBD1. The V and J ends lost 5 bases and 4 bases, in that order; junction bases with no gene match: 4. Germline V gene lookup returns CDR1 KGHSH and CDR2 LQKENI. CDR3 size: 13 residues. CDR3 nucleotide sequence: TGTGCCAGCTCAGAGGGGGCCTCCACTGAAGCTTTCTTT. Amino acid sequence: CASSEGASTEAFF.

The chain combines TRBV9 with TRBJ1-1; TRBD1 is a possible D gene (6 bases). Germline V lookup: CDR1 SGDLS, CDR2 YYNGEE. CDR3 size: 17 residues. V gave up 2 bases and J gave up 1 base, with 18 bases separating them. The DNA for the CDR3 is TGTGCCAGCAGCGTTGCGGGGTGGGGGCTGACGAACACTGAAGCTTTCTTT. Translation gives CASSVAGWGLTNTEAFF.

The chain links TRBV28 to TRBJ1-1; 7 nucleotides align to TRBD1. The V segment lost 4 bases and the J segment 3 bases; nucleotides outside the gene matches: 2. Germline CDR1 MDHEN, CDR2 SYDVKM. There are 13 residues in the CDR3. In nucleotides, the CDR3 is TGTGCCAGCAGTTCGACAGGGTACACTGAAGCTTTCTTT. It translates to CASSSTGYTEAFF.

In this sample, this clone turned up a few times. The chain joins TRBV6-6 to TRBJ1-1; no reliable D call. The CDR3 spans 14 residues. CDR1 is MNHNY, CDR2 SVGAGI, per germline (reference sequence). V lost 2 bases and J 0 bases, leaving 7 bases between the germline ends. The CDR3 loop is CASSYSRMNTEAFF. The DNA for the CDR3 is TGTGCCAGCAGTTACAGTAGGATGAACACTGAAGCTTTCTTT.

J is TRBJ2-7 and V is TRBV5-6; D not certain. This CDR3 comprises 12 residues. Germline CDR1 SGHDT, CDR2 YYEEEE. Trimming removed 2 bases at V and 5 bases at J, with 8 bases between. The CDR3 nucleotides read TGTGCCAGCAGCTTTATCCAGGACGAGCAGTACTTC. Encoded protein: CASSFIQDEQYF.

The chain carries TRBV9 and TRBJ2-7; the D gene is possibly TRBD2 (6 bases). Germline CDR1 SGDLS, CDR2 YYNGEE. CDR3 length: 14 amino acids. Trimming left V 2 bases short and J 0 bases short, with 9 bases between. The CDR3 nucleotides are TGTGCCAGCAGCGTCCGGCGGGACTCCTACGAGCAGTACTTC. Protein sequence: CASSVRRDSYEQYF. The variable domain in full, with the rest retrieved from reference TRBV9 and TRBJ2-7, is DSGVTQTPKHLITATGQRVTLRCSPRSGDLSVYWYQQSLDQGLQFLIQYYNGEERAKGNILERFSAQQFPDLHSELNLSSLELGDSALYFCASSVRRDSYEQYFGPGTRLTVT.

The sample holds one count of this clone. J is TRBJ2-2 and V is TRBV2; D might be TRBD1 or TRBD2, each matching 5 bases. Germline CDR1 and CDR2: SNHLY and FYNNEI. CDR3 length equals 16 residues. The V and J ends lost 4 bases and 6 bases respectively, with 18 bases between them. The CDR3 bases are TGTGCCAGCAGTGCAAATCTGGGACCGAGCGCCGGGGAGCTGTTTTTT. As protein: CASSANLGPSAGELFF.

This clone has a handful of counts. The CDR3 DNA is TGTGCCAGCAGTCCTCTGAATCGCGGCGTTTCACCCCTCCACTTT. Translated: CASSPLNRGVSPLHF. The chain has TRBV14 and TRBJ1-6; D gene unclear. V was shortened by 6 bases and J by 9 bases, with 18 bases between the two germline ends. The CDR3 runs 15 residues. CDR1 and CDR2 from the germline V gene are SGHDN and FVKESK.

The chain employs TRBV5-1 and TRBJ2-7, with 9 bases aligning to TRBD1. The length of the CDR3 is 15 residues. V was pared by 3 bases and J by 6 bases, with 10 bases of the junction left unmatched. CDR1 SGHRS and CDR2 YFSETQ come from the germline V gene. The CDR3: CASSYGSGQGREQYF. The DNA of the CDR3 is TGCGCCAGCAGCTACGGGTCGGGACAGGGACGCGAGCAGTACTTC.